These T cell receptor beta chains were read from a single sample in a study of response to subunit inactivated influenza vaccine. MiXCR, run by TCRdb on the RT-PCR reads, gives a single entry per CDR3 protein. The table has hundreds of thousands of distinct CDR3 sequences, approximately 15% seen once. The sample consisted of PBMCs from blood, taken 12 days after vaccination. These receptors all come from a man aged 50-60 years who received an inactivated influenza vaccine. CDR3s include the opening cysteine and the closing phenylalanine or tryptophan. The D gene is left open where the match is weak. Clone size is given for some rows only: seen once, a few or many times, or a class if the clone is expanded.

j_gene: TRBJ2-3; len: 15; abundance: many; v_gene: TRBV2; d_gene: TRBD2; CDR3nt: TGTGCCAGCAATGGACTAGCGGGATCCACAGATACGCAGTATTTT; CDR3aa: CASNGLAGSTDTQYF
j_gene: TRBJ1-2; len: 15; abundance: -; v_gene: TRBV6-9; d_gene: TRBD1; CDR3nt: TGTGCCAGCATCACCTCAGGGGGCCGGTACGATGGCTACACCTTC; CDR3aa: CASITSGGRYDGYTF
j_gene: TRBJ2-7; len: 12; abundance: -; v_gene: TRBV10-3; d_gene: TRBD1; CDR3nt: TGTGCCATCAAGGGACAGGGGGGCGAGCAGTACTTC; CDR3aa: CAIKGQGGEQYF
j_gene: TRBJ2-1; len: 11; abundance: medium-sized; v_gene: TRBV28; d_gene: -; CDR3nt: TGTGCCAGCAGAAGGGGTCTCGAAGGGTTCTTC; CDR3aa: CASRRGLEGFF
j_gene: TRBJ2-3; len: 16; abundance: -; v_gene: TRBV4-3; d_gene: TRBD1; CDR3nt: TGCGCCAGCAGCCCTCTCGGGGCAGGGGGCTCAGATACGCAGTATTTT; CDR3aa: CASSPLGAGGSDTQYF
j_gene: TRBJ2-7; len: 15; abundance: -; v_gene: TRBV5-6; d_gene: TRBD2; CDR3nt: TGTGCCAGCAGCTTGGTTCGGCGGGGGACCTACGAGCAGTACTTC; CDR3aa: CASSLVRRGTYEQYF
j_gene: TRBJ2-3; len: 15; abundance: many; v_gene: TRBV7-2; d_gene: TRBD1; CDR3nt: TGTGCCAGCAGCCGACGGGGACAGAACACAGATACGCAGTATTTT; CDR3aa: CASSRRGQNTDTQYF
j_gene: TRBJ2-3; len: 13; abundance: few; v_gene: TRBV10-1; d_gene: -; CDR3nt: TGCGCCAGCAGTAGCCGGCCCTCAGATACGCAGTATTTT; CDR3aa: CASSSRPSDTQYF
j_gene: TRBJ2-7; len: 13; abundance: -; v_gene: TRBV7-2; d_gene: TRBD2; CDR3nt: TGTGCCAGCAGATGGGACTACTCCTACGAGCAGTACTTC; CDR3aa: CASRWDYSYEQYF
j_gene: TRBJ2-7; len: 13; abundance: -; v_gene: TRBV5-5; d_gene: -; CDR3nt: TGTGCCAGCAGCGGGAGGATCGCGGGAGAGCAGTACTTC; CDR3aa: CASSGRIAGEQYF
j_gene: TRBJ2-5; len: 16; abundance: -; v_gene: TRBV7-2; d_gene: TRBD2; CDR3nt: TGTGCCAGCAGCTTAGCCCATTTAGCGGGGGGAGAGACCCAGTACTTC; CDR3aa: CASSLAHLAGGETQYF
j_gene: TRBJ2-1; len: 16; abundance: few; v_gene: TRBV12-3/TRBV12-4; d_gene: -; CDR3nt: TGTGCCAGCAGTTCGCGAGGGGAAAGGGGCTACAATGAGCAGTTCTTC; CDR3aa: CASSSRGERGYNEQFF
j_gene: TRBJ2-1; len: 13; abundance: few; v_gene: TRBV21-1; d_gene: -; CDR3nt: TGTGCCAGTCACTCCCACCCCGTGAGGGAGCAGTTCTTC; CDR3aa: CASHSHPVREQFF
j_gene: TRBJ2-5; len: 17; abundance: few; v_gene: TRBV5-1; d_gene: TRBD1; CDR3nt: TGCGCCAGCAGCTTGGTCCAGGGGGCGATCCCCCAAGAGACCCAGTACTTC; CDR3aa: CASSLVQGAIPQETQYF
j_gene: TRBJ2-7; len: 13; abundance: many; v_gene: TRBV18; d_gene: -; CDR3nt: TGTGCCAGCTCCCTAAACAGTGTTTACGAGCAGTACTTC; CDR3aa: CASSLNSVYEQYF
j_gene: TRBJ2-2; len: 17; abundance: -; v_gene: TRBV6-2/TRBV6-3; d_gene: TRBD2; CDR3nt: TGTGCCAGCAACGGGTTAGCGGGAGTCCTTTATACCGGGGAGCTGTTTTTT; CDR3aa: CASNGLAGVLYTGELFF
j_gene: TRBJ2-7; len: 14; abundance: few; v_gene: TRBV20-1; d_gene: -; CDR3nt: TGCAGTGCTAGCCTAGGGGACAGCGGGAGTGGGCAGTACTTC; CDR3aa: CSASLGDSGSGQYF
j_gene: TRBJ1-2; len: 12; abundance: -; v_gene: TRBV6-2/TRBV6-3; d_gene: -; CDR3nt: TGTGCCAGCAGAACCGGGGCGCCTGGCTACACCTTC; CDR3aa: CASRTGAPGYTF
j_gene: TRBJ2-7; len: 14; abundance: -; v_gene: TRBV5-1; d_gene: -; CDR3nt: TGCGCCAGCAGCTCCGTTGGAGGGAACTACGAGCAGTACTTC; CDR3aa: CASSSVGGNYEQYF
j_gene: TRBJ1-3; len: 15; abundance: few; v_gene: TRBV28; d_gene: -; CDR3nt: TGTGCCAGCACGGGACGGATCTTCTCTGGAAACACCATATATTTT; CDR3aa: CASTGRIFSGNTIYF
j_gene: TRBJ1-4; len: 18; abundance: -; v_gene: TRBV28; d_gene: -; CDR3nt: TGTGCCAGCAGCCCGTGGTTGGGCAGCTCCTCGGCTAATGAAAAACTGTTTTTT; CDR3aa: CASSPWLGSSSANEKLFF
j_gene: TRBJ1-2; len: 15; abundance: -; v_gene: TRBV11-2; d_gene: -; CDR3nt: TGTGCCAGCAGCTCCGGGACAACCGGAAACTATGGCTACACCTTC; CDR3aa: CASSSGTTGNYGYTF
j_gene: TRBJ2-7; len: 15; abundance: few; v_gene: TRBV5-1; d_gene: TRBD1; CDR3nt: TGCGCCAGCAGCTCCGGATCTTCACAGGGGCTCGAGCAGTACTTC; CDR3aa: CASSSGSSQGLEQYF
j_gene: TRBJ2-4; len: 16; abundance: -; v_gene: TRBV4-2; d_gene: TRBD2; CDR3nt: TGTGCCAGCAGCCAAGCACCCGGGACTACAAAAAACATTCAGTACTTC; CDR3aa: CASSQAPGTTKNIQYF
j_gene: TRBJ2-7; len: 16; abundance: -; v_gene: TRBV4-1; d_gene: -; CDR3nt: TGCGCCAGCAGCCAAGATCGTGGGGACTTGACGTACGAGCAGTACTTC; CDR3aa: CASSQDRGDLTYEQYF
j_gene: TRBJ2-1; len: 17; abundance: -; v_gene: TRBV3-1; d_gene: -; CDR3nt: TGTGCCAGCAGCCAAGAGCTCGGGCGGGGACTTTACAATGAGCAGTTCTTC; CDR3aa: CASSQELGRGLYNEQFF
j_gene: TRBJ1-1; len: 13; abundance: few; v_gene: TRBV9; d_gene: -; CDR3nt: TGTGCCAGCAGCGTAGGACCTCACACTGAAGCTTTCTTT; CDR3aa: CASSVGPHTEAFF
j_gene: TRBJ2-3; len: 16; abundance: few; v_gene: TRBV7-6; d_gene: TRBD2; CDR3nt: TGTGCCAGCAGCTTAGTTTCAGCGGGGACCACAGATACGCAGTATTTT; CDR3aa: CASSLVSAGTTDTQYF
j_gene: TRBJ2-1; len: 17; abundance: -; v_gene: TRBV12-3/TRBV12-4; d_gene: TRBD2; CDR3nt: TGTGCCAGCAGATCACTAGCGGGGGGGACCTCCTACAATGAGCAGTTCTTC; CDR3aa: CASRSLAGGTSYNEQFF
j_gene: TRBJ2-7; len: 15; abundance: -; v_gene: TRBV7-2; d_gene: -; CDR3nt: TGTTCCAGCAGCTCCATCGGCACAGGGTACTACGAGCAGTACTTC; CDR3aa: CSSSSIGTGYYEQYF
j_gene: TRBJ2-5; len: 15; abundance: few; v_gene: TRBV7-9; d_gene: TRBD2; CDR3nt: TGTGCCAGCAGCTTTCTGCGGGGGGGCGTAGAGACCCAGTACTTC; CDR3aa: CASSFLRGGVETQYF
j_gene: TRBJ1-5; len: 13; abundance: many; v_gene: TRBV20-1; d_gene: -; CDR3nt: TGCAGTGCTCAAGGGGATAGCAATCAGCCCCAGCATTTT; CDR3aa: CSAQGDSNQPQHF
j_gene: TRBJ2-3; len: 13; abundance: few; v_gene: TRBV7-2; d_gene: TRBD1; CDR3nt: TGTGCCAGCAGCGGCAGGGGGCAAGATACGCAGTATTTT; CDR3aa: CASSGRGQDTQYF
j_gene: TRBJ1-5; len: 15; abundance: few; v_gene: TRBV20-1; d_gene: TRBD1; CDR3nt: TGCAGTGCTAGGGAAACAGGGGGAGGCAATCAGCCCCAGCATTTT; CDR3aa: CSARETGGGNQPQHF
j_gene: TRBJ2-3; len: 15; abundance: once; v_gene: TRBV27; d_gene: TRBD1; CDR3nt: TGTGCCAGCAGGAAGTTAGACAGGGGCCCAGATACGCAGTATTTT; CDR3aa: CASRKLDRGPDTQYF
j_gene: TRBJ2-3; len: 16; abundance: few; v_gene: TRBV27; d_gene: -; CDR3nt: TGTGCCAGCAGTTTCGGTGAGGGGAGAGGCACAGATACGCAGTATTTT; CDR3aa: CASSFGEGRGTDTQYF
j_gene: TRBJ2-2; len: 13; abundance: -; v_gene: TRBV7-6; d_gene: TRBD1; CDR3nt: TGTGCCAGCAGTCACAGGGGAGCCGGGGAGCTGTTTTTT; CDR3aa: CASSHRGAGELFF
j_gene: TRBJ2-7; len: 13; abundance: many; v_gene: TRBV2; d_gene: -; CDR3nt: TGTGCCAGCAGTCCCCAAGGCTACTACGAGCAGTACTTC; CDR3aa: CASSPQGYYEQYF
j_gene: TRBJ2-4; len: 14; abundance: -; v_gene: TRBV20-1; d_gene: TRBD1; CDR3nt: TGCAGTGCTGCCGACAGGGCACCCAAAAACATTCAGTACTTC; CDR3aa: CSAADRAPKNIQYF
j_gene: TRBJ1-1; len: 14; abundance: -; v_gene: TRBV6-1; d_gene: -; CDR3nt: TGTGCCAGCAGCCCCAGGAACCTGAACACTGAAGCTTTCTTT; CDR3aa: CASSPRNLNTEAFF
j_gene: TRBJ2-7; len: 11; abundance: few; v_gene: TRBV7-2; d_gene: -; CDR3nt: TGTGCCAGCAGCTCGTTGGCCGAGCAGTACTTC; CDR3aa: CASSSLAEQYF
j_gene: TRBJ2-5; len: 16; abundance: -; v_gene: TRBV4-1; d_gene: -; CDR3nt: TGCGCCAGCAGCACACAACCGGGACGGATTCAAGAGACCCAGTACTTC; CDR3aa: CASSTQPGRIQETQYF
j_gene: TRBJ2-7; len: 13; abundance: -; v_gene: TRBV2; d_gene: TRBD2; CDR3nt: TGTGCCACTCGACTAGCGGGAGGCTACGAGCAGTACTTC; CDR3aa: CATRLAGGYEQYF
j_gene: TRBJ1-5; len: 16; abundance: -; v_gene: TRBV7-2; d_gene: TRBD1; CDR3nt: TGTGCCAGCAGCTTGATGACAGGGAATAGCAATCAGCCCCAGCATTTT; CDR3aa: CASSLMTGNSNQPQHF
j_gene: TRBJ1-1; len: 13; abundance: -; v_gene: TRBV4-3; d_gene: -; CDR3nt: TGCGCCAGCAGCCAAGGAGCTGGGGGTGAAGCTTTCTTT; CDR3aa: CASSQGAGGEAFF
j_gene: TRBJ2-1; len: 17; abundance: few; v_gene: TRBV6-2/TRBV6-3; d_gene: TRBD2; CDR3nt: TGTGCCAGCAGTTACCTAGCGGGAGATTCATACTACAATGAGCAGTTCTTC; CDR3aa: CASSYLAGDSYYNEQFF
j_gene: TRBJ1-4; len: 15; abundance: few; v_gene: TRBV4-1; d_gene: TRBD1; CDR3nt: TGCGCCAGCAGCCAAGTGGACAGGCGTAATGAAAAACTGTTTTTT; CDR3aa: CASSQVDRRNEKLFF
j_gene: TRBJ1-1; len: 16; abundance: few; v_gene: TRBV20-1; d_gene: -; CDR3nt: TGCAGTGCTAGAGCGTTGGGGGGCTGGGTGAACACTGAAGCTTTCTTT; CDR3aa: CSARALGGWVNTEAFF